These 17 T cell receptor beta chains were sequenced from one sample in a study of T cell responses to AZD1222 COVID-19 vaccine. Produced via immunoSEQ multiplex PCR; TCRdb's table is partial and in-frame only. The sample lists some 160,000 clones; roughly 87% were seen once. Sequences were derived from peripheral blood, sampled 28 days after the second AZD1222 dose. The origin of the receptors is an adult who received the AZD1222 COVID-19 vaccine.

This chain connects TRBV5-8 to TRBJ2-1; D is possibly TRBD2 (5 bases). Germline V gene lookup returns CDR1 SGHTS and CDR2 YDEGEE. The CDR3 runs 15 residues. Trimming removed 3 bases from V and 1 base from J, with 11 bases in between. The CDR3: CASSSGLISYNEQFF. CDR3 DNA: TGTGCCAGCAGCTCAGGACTCATATCCTACAATGAGCAGTTCTTC.

The CDR3 loop is CASSFLGQRLNEQFF. DNA for the CDR3: TGTGCCAGCAGCTTCCTGGGACAGCGTCTCAATGAGCAGTTCTTC. The chain combines TRBV7-9 with TRBJ2-1, with 7 bases identical to TRBD1. Germline V gives CDR1 SEHNR, CDR2 FQNEAQ (reference sequence). V trimming: 3 bases; J trimming: 6 bases; junction bases outside the gene matches: 8. The length of the CDR3 is 15 residues.

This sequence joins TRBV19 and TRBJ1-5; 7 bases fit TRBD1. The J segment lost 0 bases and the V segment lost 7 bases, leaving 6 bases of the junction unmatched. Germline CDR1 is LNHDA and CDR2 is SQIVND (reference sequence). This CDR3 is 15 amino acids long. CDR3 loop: CASTRTGYSNQPQHF. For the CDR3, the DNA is TGTGCCAGTACCAGGACAGGATATAGCAATCAGCCCCAGCATTTT.

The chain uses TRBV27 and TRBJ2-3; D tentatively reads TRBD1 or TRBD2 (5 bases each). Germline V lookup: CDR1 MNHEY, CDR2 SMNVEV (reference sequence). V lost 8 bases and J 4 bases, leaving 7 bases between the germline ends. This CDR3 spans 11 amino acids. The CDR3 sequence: CASVGADTQYF. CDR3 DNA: TGTGCCAGCGTGGGGGCAGATACGCAGTATTTT.

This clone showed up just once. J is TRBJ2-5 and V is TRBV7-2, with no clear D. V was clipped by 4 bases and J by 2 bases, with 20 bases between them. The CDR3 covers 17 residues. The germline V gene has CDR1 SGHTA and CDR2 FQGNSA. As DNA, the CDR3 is TGTGCCAGCAGCTCCCGACAACCGTTTAAACCGCAAGAGACCCAGTACTTC. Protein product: CASSSRQPFKPQETQYF.

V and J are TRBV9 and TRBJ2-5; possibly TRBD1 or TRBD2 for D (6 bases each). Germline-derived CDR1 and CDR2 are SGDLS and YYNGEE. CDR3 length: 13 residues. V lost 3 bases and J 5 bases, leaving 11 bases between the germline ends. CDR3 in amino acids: CASSGGAFETQYF. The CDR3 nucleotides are TGTGCCAGCAGCGGGGGGGCCTTTGAGACCCAGTACTTC. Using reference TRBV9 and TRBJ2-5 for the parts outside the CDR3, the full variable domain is DSGVTQTPKHLITATGQRVTLRCSPRSGDLSVYWYQQSLDQGLQFLIQYYNGEERAKGNILERFSAQQFPDLHSELNLSSLELGDSALYFCASSGGAFETQYFGPGTRLLVL.

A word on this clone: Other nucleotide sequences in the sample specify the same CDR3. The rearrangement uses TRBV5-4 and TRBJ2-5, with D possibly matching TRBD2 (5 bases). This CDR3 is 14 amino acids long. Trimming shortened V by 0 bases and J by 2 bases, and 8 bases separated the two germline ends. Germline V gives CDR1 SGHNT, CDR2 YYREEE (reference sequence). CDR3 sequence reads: CASSLAGVQETQYF. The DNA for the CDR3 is TGTGCCAGCAGCTTGGCCGGGGTACAAGAGACCCAGTACTTC.

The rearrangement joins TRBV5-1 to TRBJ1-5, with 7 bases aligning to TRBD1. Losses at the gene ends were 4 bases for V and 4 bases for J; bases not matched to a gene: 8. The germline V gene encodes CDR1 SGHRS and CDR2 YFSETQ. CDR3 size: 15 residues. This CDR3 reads CASSKGGTANQPQHF. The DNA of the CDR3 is TGCGCCAGCAGCAAGGGGGGGACAGCAAATCAGCCCCAGCATTTT. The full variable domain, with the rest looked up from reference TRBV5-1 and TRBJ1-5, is KAGVTQTPRYLIKTRGQQVTLSCSPISGHRSVSWYQQTPGQGLQFLFEYFSETQRNKGNFPGRFSGRQFSNSRSEMNVSTLELGDSALYLCASSKGGTANQPQHFGDGTRLSIL.

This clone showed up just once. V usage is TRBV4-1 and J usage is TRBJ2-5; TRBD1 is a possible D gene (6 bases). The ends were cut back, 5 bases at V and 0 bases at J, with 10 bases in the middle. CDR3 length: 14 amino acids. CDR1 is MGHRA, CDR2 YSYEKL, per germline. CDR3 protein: CASSEWTDQETQYF. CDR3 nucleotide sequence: TGCGCCAGCAGCGAATGGACAGACCAAGAGACCCAGTACTTC.

CDR3 region: CASSQTHTEAFF. In DNA, the CDR3 is TGTGCCAGCAGCCAAACACACACTGAAGCTTTCTTT. The rearrangement uses TRBV3-1 (or the pseudogene TRBV3-2) and TRBJ1-1; unclear D gene. With 2 bases removed from V and 3 bases from J, the gap between germline ends came to 4 bases. The CDR3 spans 12 residues. Germline CDR1 and CDR2: LGHDT and YNNKEL (reference sequence).

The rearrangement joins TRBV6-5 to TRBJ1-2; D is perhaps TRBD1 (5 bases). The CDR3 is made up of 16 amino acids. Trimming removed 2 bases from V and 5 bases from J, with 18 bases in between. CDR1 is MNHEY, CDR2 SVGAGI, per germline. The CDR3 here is CASSYDALRGLYGYTF. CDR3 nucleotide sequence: TGTGCCAGCAGTTACGACGCCCTCCGGGGACTTTATGGCTACACCTTC.

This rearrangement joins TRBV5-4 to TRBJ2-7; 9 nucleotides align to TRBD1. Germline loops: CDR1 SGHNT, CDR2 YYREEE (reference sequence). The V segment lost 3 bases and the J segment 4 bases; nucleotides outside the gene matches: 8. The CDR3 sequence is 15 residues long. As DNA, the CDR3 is TGTGCCAGCAGCTCAGGCGACAGGGGGGTTTACGAGCAGTACTTC. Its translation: CASSSGDRGVYEQYF. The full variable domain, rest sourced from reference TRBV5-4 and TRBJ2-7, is ETGVTQSPTHLIKTRGQQVTLRCSSQSGHNTVSWYQQALGQGPQFIFQYYREEENGRGNFPPRFSGLQFPNYSSELNVNALELDDSALYLCASSSGDRGVYEQYFGPGTRLTVT.

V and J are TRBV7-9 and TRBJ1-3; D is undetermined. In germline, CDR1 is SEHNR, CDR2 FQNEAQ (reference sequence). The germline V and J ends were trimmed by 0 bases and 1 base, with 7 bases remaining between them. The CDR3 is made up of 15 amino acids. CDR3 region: CASSLALQSGNTIYF. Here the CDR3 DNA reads TGTGCCAGCAGCTTAGCGTTGCAATCTGGAAACACCATATATTTT.

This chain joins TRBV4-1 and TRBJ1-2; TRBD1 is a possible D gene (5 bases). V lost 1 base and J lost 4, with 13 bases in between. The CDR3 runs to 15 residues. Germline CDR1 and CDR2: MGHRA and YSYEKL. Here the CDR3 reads CASSQVGQGAYGYTF. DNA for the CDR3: TGCGCCAGCAGCCAAGTCGGCCAAGGGGCCTATGGCTACACCTTC.

CDR3 region: CASSPWSTDPKYQETQYF. CDR3 in DNA: TGTGCCAGCAGCCCTTGGTCGACCGACCCGAAGTACCAAGAGACCCAGTACTTC. The chain uses TRBV7-2 and TRBJ2-5; D unclear. The CDR3 spans 18 residues. V was pared by 5 bases and J by 0 bases, with 22 bases between. Germline values: CDR1 SGHTA, CDR2 FQGNSA.

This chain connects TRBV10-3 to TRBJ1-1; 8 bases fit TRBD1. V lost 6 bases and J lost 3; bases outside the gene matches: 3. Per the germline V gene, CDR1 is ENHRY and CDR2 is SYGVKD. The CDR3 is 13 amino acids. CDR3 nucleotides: TGTGCCATCAGGGGGGGACAGGACACTGAAGCTTTCTTT. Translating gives CAIRGGQDTEAFF.

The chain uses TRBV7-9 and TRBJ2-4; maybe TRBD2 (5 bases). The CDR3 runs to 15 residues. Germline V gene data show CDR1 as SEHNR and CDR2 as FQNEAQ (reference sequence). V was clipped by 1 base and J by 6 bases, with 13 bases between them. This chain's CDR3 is CASSLGPPGINIQYF. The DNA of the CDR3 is TGTGCCAGCAGCTTAGGTCCCCCCGGGATAAACATTCAGTACTTC.